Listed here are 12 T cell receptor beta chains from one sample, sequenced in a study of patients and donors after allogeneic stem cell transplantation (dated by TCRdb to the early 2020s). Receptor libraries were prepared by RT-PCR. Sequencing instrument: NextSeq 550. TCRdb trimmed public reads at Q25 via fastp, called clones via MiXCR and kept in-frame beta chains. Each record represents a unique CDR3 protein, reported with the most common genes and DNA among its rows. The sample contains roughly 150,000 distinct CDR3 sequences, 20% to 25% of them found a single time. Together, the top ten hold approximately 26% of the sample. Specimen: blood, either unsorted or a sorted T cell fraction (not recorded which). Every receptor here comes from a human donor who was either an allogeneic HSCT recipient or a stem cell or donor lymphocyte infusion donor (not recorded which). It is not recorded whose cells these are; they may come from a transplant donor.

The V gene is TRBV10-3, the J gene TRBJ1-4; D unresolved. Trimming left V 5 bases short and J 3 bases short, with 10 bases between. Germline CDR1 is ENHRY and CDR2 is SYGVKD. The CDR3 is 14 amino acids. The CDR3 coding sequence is TGTGCCATCAGTACGGATAACTCTAATGAAAAACTGTTTTTT. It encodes CAISTDNSNEKLFF.

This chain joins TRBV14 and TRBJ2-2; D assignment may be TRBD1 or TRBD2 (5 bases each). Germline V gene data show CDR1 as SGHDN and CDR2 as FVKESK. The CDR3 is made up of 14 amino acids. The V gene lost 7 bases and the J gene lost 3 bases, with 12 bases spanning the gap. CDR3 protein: CASNGQGDTGELFF. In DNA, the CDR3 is TGTGCCAGCAACGGGCAGGGAGACACCGGGGAGCTGTTTTTT. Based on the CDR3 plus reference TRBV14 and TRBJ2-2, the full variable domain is EAGVTQFPSHSVIEKGQTVTLRCDPISGHDNLYWYRRVMGKEIKFLLHFVKESKQDESGMPNNRFLAERTGGTYSTLKVQPAELEDSGVYFCASNGQGDTGELFFGEGSRLTVL.

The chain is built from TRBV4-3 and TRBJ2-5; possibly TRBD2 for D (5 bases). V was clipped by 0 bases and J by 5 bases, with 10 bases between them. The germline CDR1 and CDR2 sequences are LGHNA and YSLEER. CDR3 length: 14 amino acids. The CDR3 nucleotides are TGCGCCAGCAGCCAAGAACCTACGGGGGAGACCCAGTACTTC. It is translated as CASSQEPTGETQYF.

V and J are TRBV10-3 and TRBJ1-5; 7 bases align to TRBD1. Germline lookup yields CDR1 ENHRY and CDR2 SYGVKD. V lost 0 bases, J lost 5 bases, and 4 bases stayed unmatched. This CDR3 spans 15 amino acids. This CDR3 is CAISESSTGDQPQHF. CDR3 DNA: TGTGCCATCAGTGAGTCGAGCACAGGGGATCAGCCCCAGCATTTT.

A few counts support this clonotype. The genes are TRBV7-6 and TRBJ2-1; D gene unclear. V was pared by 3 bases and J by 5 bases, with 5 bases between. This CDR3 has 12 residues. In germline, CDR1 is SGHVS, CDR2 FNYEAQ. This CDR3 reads CASSFGNNEQFF. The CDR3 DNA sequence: TGTGCCAGCAGCTTTGGAAACAATGAGCAGTTCTTC.

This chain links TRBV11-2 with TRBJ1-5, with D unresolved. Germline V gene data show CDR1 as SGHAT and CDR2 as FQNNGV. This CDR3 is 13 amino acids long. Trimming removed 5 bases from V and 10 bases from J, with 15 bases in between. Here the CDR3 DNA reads TGTGCCAGCAGCCCAACCGGTGGGGAACCCCAGCATTTT. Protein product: CASSPTGGEPQHF.

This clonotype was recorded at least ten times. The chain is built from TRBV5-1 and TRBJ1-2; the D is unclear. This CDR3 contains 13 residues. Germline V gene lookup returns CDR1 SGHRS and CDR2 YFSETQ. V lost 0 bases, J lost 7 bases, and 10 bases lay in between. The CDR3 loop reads CASSLAGFSGYTF. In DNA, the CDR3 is TGCGCCAGCAGCTTGGCTGGGTTTTCTGGCTACACCTTC.

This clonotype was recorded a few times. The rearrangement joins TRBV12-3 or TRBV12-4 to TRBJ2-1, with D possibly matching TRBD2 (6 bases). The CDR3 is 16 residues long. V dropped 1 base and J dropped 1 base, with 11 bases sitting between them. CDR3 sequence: CASSLVGSGSYNEQFF. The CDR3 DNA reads TGTGCCAGCAGTTTAGTCGGGAGTGGGTCCTACAATGAGCAGTTCTTC.

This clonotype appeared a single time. CDR3 region: CATSRDRWGGTGEQYF. The CDR3 DNA follows: TGTGCCACCAGCAGAGATCGGTGGGGAGGCACGGGGGAGCAGTACTTC. J is TRBJ2-7 and V is TRBV15, with D maybe TRBD2 (6 bases). The CDR3 length is 16 residues. Germline CDR1 and CDR2: LNHNV and YYDKDF (reference sequence). V gave up 0 bases and J gave up 7 bases, with 19 bases separating them.

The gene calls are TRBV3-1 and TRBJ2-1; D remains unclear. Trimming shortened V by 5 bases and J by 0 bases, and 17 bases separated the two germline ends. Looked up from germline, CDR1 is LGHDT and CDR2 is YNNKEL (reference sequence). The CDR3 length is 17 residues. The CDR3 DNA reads TGTGCCAGCAGCTGGAGAATGACTCCTTACTCCTACAATGAGCAGTTCTTC. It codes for CASSWRMTPYSYNEQFF.

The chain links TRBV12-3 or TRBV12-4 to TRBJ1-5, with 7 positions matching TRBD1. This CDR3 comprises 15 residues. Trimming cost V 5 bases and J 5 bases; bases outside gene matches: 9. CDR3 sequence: CASSLLGQGDQPQHF. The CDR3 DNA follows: TGTGCCAGCAGTCTCTTGGGTCAGGGGGATCAGCCCCAGCATTTT.

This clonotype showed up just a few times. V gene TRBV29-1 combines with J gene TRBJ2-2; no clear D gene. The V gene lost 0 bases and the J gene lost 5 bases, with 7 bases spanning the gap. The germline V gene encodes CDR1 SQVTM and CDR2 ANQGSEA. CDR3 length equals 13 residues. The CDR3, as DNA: TGCAGCGTTGAAGATCGGTGGACCGGGGAGCTGTTTTTT. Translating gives CSVEDRWTGELFF.